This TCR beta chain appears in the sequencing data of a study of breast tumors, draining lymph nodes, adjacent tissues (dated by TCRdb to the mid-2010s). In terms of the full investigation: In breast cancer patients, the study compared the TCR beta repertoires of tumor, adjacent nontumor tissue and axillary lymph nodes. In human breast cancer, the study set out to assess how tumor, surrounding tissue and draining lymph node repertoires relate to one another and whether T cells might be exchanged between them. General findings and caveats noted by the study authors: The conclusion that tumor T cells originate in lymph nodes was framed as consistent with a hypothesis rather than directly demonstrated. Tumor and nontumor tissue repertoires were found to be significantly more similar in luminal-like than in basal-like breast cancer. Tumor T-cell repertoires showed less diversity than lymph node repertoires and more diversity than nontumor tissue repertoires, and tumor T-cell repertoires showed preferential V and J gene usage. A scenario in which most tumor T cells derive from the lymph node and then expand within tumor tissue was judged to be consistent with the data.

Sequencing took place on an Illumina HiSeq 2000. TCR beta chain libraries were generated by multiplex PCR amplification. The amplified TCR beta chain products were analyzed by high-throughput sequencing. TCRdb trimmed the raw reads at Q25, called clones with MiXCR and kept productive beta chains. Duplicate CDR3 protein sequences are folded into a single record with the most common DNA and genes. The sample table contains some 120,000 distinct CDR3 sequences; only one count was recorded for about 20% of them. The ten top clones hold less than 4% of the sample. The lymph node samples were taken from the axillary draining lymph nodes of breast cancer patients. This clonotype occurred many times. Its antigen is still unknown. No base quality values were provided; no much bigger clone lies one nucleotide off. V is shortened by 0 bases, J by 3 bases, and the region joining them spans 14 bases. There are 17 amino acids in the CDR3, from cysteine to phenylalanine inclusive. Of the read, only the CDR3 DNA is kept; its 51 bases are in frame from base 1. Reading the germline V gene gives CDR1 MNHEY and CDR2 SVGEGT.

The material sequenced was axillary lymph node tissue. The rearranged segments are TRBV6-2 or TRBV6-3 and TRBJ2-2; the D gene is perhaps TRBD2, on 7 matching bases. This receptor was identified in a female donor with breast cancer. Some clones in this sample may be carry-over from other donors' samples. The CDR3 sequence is CASSYSQGRADTGELFF. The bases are TGTGCCAGCAGTTACTCCCAGGGGAGGGCCGACACCGGGGAGCTGTTTTTT.